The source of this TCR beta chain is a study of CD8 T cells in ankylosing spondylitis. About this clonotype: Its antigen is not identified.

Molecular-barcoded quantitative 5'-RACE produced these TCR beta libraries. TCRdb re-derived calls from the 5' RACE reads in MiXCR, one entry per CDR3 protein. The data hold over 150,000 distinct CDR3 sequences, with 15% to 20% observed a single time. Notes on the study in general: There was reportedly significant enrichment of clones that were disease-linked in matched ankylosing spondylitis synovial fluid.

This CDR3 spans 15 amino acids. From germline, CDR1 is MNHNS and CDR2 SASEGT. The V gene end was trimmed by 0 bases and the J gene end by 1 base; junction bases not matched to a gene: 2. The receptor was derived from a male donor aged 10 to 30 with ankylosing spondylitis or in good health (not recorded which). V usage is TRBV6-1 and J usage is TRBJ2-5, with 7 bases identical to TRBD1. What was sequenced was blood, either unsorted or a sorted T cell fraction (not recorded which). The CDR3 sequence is CASSEARGPQETQYF. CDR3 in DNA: TGTGCCAGCAGTGAAGCAAGGGGGCCCCAAGAGACCCAGTACTTC.